This TCR beta chain was observed in a study of post-analysis software for immune sequencing data. Libraries were made from TCR beta cDNA, and they carried unique molecular identifiers. A population of roughly 0.9 to 11 million T cells gave rise to roughly 490,000 cDNA molecules. TCRdb called the PCR reads again in MiXCR, with one record for every CDR3 protein. In the table there are 430,000 or so distinct CDR3 sequences, 35% to 45% of which are singletons. Study-level findings and limits: Higher frequency in patients than in controls was seen for roughly five TRBV segments, with TRBV5-6, TRBV5-1 and TRBV20-1 among them. Same-batch samples co-clustered strongly by F measure.

This clonotype was seen a few times. Antigen: not known. The ends were cut back, 6 bases at V and 6 bases at J, with 15 bases in the middle. The CDR3 runs 13 residues. Germline V gene lookup returns CDR1 SQVTM and CDR2 ANQGSEA. Sequenced material: blood. The chain couples TRBV29-1 to TRBJ1-5, with a weak D call TRBD1 (5 bases). The sequence derives from a girl aged 2-15 years with multiple sclerosis. CDR3 amino acids: CSVAPGWGQPQHF. The CDR3 DNA reads as TGCAGCGTGGCCCCAGGGTGGGGTCAGCCCCAGCATTTT. The full variable domain, completed using reference TRBV29-1 and TRBJ1-5, is SAVISQKPSRDICQRGTSLTIQCQVDSQVTMMFWYRQQPGQSLTLIATANQGSEATYESGFVIDKFPISRPNLTFSTLTVSNMSPEDSSIYLCSVAPGWGQPQHFGDGTRLSIL.